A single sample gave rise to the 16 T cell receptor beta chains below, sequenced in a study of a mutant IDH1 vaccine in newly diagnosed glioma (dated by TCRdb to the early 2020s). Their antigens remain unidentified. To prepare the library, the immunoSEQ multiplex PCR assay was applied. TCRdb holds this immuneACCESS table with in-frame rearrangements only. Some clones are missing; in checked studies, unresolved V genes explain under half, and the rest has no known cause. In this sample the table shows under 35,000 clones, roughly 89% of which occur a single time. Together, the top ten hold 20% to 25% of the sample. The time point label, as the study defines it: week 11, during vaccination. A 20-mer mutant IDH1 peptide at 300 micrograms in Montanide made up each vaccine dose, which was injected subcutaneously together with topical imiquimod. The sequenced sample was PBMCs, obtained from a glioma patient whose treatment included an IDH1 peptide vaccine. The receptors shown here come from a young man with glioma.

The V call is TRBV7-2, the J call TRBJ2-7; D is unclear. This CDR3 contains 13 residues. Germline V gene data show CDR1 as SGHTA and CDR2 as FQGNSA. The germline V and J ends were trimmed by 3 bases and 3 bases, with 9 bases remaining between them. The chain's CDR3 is CASSLAARYEQYF. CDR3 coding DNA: TGTGCCAGCAGCTTGGCCGCCCGCTACGAGCAGTACTTC.

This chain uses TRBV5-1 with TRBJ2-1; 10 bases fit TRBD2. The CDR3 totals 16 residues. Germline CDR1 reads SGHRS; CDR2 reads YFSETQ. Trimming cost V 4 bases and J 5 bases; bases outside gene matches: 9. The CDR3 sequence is CASSLQGLARNNEQFF. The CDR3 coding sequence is TGCGCCAGCAGCCTACAGGGACTAGCGCGGAACAATGAGCAGTTCTTC. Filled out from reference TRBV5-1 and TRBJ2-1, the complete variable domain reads KAGVTQTPRYLIKTRGQQVTLSCSPISGHRSVSWYQQTPGQGLQFLFEYFSETQRNKGNFPGRFSGRQFSNSRSEMNVSTLELGDSALYLCASSLQGLARNNEQFFGPGTRLTVL.

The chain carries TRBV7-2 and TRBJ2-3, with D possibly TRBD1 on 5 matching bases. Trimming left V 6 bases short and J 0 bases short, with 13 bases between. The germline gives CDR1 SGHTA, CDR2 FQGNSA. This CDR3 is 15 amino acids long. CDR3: CASRLGVVSTDTQYF. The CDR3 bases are TGTGCCAGCAGGCTAGGGGTAGTTAGCACAGATACGCAGTATTTT.

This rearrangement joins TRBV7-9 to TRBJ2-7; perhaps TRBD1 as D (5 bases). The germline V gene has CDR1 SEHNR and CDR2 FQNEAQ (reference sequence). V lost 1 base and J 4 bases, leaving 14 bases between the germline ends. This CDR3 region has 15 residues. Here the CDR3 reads CASSLGQSRPYEQYF. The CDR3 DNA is TGTGCCAGCAGCTTAGGACAGAGCAGACCTTACGAGCAGTACTTC.

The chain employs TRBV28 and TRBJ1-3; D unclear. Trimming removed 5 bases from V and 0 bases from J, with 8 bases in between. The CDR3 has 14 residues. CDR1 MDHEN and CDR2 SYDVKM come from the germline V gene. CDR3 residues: CASSPPGSGNTIYF. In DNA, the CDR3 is TGTGCCAGCAGTCCACCAGGCTCTGGAAACACCATATATTTT.

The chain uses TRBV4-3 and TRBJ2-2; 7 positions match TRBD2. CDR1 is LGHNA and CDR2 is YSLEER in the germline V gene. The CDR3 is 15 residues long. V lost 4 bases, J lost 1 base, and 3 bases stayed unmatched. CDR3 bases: TGCGCCAGCAGCCTTTTAGCGGGGAACACCGGGGAGCTGTTTTTT. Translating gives CASSLLAGNTGELFF.

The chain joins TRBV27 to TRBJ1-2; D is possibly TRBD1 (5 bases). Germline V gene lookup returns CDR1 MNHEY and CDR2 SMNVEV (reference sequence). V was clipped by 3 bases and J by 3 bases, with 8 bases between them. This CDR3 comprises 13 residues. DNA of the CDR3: TGTGCCAGCAGTTTGGGGCGGGACTATGGCTACACCTTC. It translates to CASSLGRDYGYTF.

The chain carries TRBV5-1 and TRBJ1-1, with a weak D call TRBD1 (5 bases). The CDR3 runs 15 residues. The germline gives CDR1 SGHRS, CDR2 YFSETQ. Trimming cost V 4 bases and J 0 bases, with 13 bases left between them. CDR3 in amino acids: CASSLTQTVNTEAFF. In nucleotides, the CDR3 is TGCGCCAGCAGCCTCACCCAGACAGTGAACACTGAAGCTTTCTTT.

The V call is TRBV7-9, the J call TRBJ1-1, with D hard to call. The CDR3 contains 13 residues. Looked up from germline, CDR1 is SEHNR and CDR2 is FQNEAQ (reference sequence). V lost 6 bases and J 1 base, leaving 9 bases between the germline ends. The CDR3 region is CASRPDGNTEAFF. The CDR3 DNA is TGTGCCAGCAGACCGGACGGGAACACTGAAGCTTTCTTT.

The DNA of the CDR3 is TGCAGTGCTAGTGCGAATGAGCAGTTCTTC. Translation gives CSASANEQFF. The chain carries TRBV20-1 and TRBJ2-1; D is ambiguous. V was trimmed by 3 bases and J by 7 bases, leaving 4 bases between them. The germline V gene encodes CDR1 DFQATT and CDR2 SNEGSKA (reference sequence). This CDR3 contains 10 residues.

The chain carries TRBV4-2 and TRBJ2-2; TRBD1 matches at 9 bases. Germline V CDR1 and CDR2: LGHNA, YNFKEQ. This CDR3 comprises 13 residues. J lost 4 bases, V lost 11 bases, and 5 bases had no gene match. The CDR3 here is CAAGQGITGELFF. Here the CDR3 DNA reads TGTGCCGCGGGACAGGGTATCACCGGGGAGCTGTTTTTT.

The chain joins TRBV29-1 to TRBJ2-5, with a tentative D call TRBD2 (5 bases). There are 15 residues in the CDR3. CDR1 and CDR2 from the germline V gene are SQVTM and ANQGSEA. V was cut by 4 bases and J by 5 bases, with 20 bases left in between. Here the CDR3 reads CSVGRELELSETQYF. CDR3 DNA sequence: TGCAGCGTTGGAAGGGAGCTAGAGCTCAGCGAGACCCAGTACTTC.

Here the CDR3 DNA reads TGTGCCAGCAGTCTCTACCAGACAGGGTACGAGCAGTACTTC. It is translated as CASSLYQTGYEQYF. This sequence joins TRBV28 and TRBJ2-7; 7 bases align to TRBD1. V dropped 5 bases and J dropped 4; count of bases not matched to a gene: 8. Germline assignment: CDR1 MDHEN and CDR2 SYDVKM. This CDR3 has 14 residues.

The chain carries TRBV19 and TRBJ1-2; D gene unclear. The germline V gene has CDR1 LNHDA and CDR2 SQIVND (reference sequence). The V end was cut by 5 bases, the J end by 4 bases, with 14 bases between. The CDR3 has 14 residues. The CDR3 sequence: CASSPLTRPYGYTF. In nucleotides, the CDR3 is TGTGCCAGTAGTCCTTTGACAAGACCCTATGGCTACACCTTC.

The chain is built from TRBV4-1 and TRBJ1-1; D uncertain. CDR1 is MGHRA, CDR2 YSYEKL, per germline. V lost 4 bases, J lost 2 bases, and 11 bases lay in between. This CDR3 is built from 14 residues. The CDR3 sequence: CASSRGSINTEAFF. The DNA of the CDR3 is TGCGCCAGCAGCCGGGGAAGTATTAACACTGAAGCTTTCTTT.

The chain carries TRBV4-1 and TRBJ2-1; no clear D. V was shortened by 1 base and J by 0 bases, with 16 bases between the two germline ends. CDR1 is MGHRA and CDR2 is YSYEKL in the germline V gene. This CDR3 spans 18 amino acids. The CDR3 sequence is CASSQGPGLDSSYNEQFF. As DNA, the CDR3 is TGCGCCAGCAGCCAAGGCCCCGGGCTTGATAGCTCCTACAATGAGCAGTTCTTC.